A selection of T cell receptor beta chains follows, all from one sample in a study of beta chain features in type 1 diabetes. The repertoire was sequenced with immunoSEQ multiplex PCR; TCRdb's copy has only in-frame clones and lacks some. The sample records 970,000 or so clones, under 20% being singletons. Material: naive CD4+ T cells from blood. The receptors here all came from a woman under 30 in good health. CDR3s include the opening cysteine and the closing phenylalanine or tryptophan. Each record gives: J gene, V gene, D gene, clone size, CDR3 protein, CDR3 DNA. D genes are given only for firm matches. Where a row states a size, it is once, few, many or the class of an expanded clone; other rows omit it.

TRBJ2-6 | TRBV7-2 | . | . | CASSLSGGRGSSGANVLTF | TGTGCCAGCAGCTTATCAGGTGGTAGAGGCTCCTCTGGGGCCAACGTCCTGACTTTC
TRBJ2-3 | TRBV7-2 | TRBD2 | few | CASSSSRTSGSWGTQYF | TGTGCCAGCAGCTCTAGCAGGACTAGCGGGAGTTGGGGTACGCAGTATTTT
TRBJ2-1 | TRBV28 | TRBD2 | . | CASSRGGGKAYNEQFF | TGTGCCAGCAGTCGTGGGGGGGGTAAGGCCTACAATGAGCAGTTCTTC
TRBJ1-5 | TRBV19 | TRBD1 | once | CASTPGQSNQPQHF | TGTGCCAGTACTCCGGGACAGAGCAATCAGCCCCAGCATTTT
TRBJ1-2 | TRBV5-6 | . | few | CASSPRASVGYTF | TGTGCCAGCAGCCCCCGGGCGTCTGTCGGCTACACCTTC
TRBJ2-3 | TRBV7-9 | TRBD1 | . | CASSKGQGHSDTQYF | TGTGCCAGCAGCAAGGGACAGGGGCATTCAGATACGCAGTATTTT
TRBJ2-4 | TRBV7-9 | . | few | CASSLVESAGSTKNIQYF | TGTGCCAGCAGCTTAGTGGAGTCAGCGGGTTCTACCAAAAACATTCAGTACTTC
TRBJ2-5 | TRBV7-2 | . | . | CASSQGYQETQYF | TGTGCCAGCAGCCAGGGGTACCAAGAGACCCAGTACTTC
TRBJ2-2 | TRBV27 | . | few | CASSLSQRGDGELFF | TGTGCCAGCAGTTTATCCCAAAGGGGGGACGGGGAGCTGTTTTTT
TRBJ1-1 | TRBV7-2 | . | few | CASSPGTANTEAFF | TGTGCCAGCAGCCCCGGGACGGCGAACACTGAAGCTTTCTTT
TRBJ2-3 | TRBV19 | TRBD2 | few | CASSPGLAGADTQYF | TGTGCCAGTAGCCCGGGACTAGCGGGAGCAGATACGCAGTATTTT
TRBJ1-3 | TRBV27 | TRBD1 | . | CASSPIYRGHSGNTIYF | TGTGCCAGCAGCCCTATTTACAGGGGACACTCTGGAAACACCATATATTTT
TRBJ2-7 | TRBV7-2 | . | . | CASRGAGMVEQYF | TGTGCCAGCCGAGGGGCGGGAATGGTCGAGCAGTACTTC